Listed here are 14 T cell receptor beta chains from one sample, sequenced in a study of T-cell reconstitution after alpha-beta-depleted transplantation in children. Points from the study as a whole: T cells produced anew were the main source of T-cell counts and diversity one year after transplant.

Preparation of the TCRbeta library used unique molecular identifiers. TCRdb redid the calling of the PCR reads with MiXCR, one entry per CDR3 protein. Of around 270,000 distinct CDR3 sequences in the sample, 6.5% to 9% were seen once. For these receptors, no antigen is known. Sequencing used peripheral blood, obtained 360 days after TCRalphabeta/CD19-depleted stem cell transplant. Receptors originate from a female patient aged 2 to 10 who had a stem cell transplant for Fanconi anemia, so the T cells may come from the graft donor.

CDR3 bases: TGTGCCAGCAGTAGGCTGATTAGCAATCAGCCCCAGCATTTT. Amino acid sequence: CASSRLISNQPQHF. The genes are TRBV2 and TRBJ1-5; D is undetermined. This CDR3 has 14 amino acids. Germline CDR1 is SNHLY and CDR2 is FYNNEI. Trimming removed 5 bases at V and 0 bases at J, with 8 bases between.

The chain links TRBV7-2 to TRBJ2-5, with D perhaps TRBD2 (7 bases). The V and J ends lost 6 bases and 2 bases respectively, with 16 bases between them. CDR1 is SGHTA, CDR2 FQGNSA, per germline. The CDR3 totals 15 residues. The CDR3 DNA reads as TGTGCCAGCAGACCCGCAGGGGAGGGACAAGAGACCCAGTACTTC. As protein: CASRPAGEGQETQYF.

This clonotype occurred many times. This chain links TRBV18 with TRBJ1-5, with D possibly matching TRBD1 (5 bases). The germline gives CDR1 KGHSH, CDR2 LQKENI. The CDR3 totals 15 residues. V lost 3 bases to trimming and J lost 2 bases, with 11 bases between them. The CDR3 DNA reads TGTGCCAGCTCACCCGCGTCGGGGGGCAATCAGCCCCAGCATTTT. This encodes CASSPASGGNQPQHF.

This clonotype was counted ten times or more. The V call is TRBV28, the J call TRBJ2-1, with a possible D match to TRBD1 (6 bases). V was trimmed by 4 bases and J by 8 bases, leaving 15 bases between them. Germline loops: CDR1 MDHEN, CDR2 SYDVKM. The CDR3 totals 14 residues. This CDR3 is CASSSSDRRDEQFF. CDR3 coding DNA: TGTGCCAGCAGTTCCTCAGACAGGCGGGATGAGCAGTTCTTC.

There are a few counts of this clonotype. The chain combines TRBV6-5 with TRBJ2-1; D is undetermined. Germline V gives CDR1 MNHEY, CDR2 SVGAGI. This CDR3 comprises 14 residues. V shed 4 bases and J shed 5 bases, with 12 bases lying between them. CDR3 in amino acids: CASSLSLVHNEQFF. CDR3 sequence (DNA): TGTGCCAGCAGTTTAAGCCTAGTACACAATGAGCAGTTCTTC.

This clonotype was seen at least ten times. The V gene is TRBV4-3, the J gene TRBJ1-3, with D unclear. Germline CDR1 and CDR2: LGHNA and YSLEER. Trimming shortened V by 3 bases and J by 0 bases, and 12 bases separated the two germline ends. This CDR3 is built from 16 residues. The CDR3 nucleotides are TGCGCCAGCAGCCAGCTCACAGCGAGCTCTGGAAACACCATATATTTT. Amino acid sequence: CASSQLTASSGNTIYF.

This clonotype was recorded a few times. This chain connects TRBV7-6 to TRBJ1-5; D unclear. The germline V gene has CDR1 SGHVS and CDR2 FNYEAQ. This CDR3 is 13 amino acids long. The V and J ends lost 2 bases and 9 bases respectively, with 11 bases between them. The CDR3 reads CASSLSPSGPQHF. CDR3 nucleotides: TGTGCCAGCAGCTTAAGCCCTTCCGGGCCCCAGCATTTT.

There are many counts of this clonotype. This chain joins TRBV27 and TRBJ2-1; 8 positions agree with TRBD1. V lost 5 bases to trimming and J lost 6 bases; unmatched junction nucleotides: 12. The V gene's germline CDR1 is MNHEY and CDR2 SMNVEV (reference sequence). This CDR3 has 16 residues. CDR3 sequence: CASSSIGQGPRNEQFF. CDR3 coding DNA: TGTGCCAGCAGTAGTATTGGACAGGGCCCCCGCAATGAGCAGTTCTTC.

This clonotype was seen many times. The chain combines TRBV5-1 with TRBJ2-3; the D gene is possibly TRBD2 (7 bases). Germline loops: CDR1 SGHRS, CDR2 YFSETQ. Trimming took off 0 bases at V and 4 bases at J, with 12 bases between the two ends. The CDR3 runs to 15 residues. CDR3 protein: CASSLDQGRADTQYF. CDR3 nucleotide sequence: TGCGCCAGCAGCTTGGATCAGGGGAGGGCAGATACGCAGTATTTT.

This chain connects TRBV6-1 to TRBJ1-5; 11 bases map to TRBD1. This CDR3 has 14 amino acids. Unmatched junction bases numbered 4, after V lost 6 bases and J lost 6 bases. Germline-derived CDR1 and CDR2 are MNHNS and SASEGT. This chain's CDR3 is CASSWGQGGQPQHF. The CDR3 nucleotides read TGTGCCAGCAGCTGGGGACAGGGGGGTCAGCCCCAGCATTTT.

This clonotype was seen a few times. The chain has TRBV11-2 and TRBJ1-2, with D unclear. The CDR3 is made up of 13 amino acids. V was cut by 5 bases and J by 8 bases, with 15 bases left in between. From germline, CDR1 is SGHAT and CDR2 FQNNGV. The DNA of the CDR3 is TGTGCCAGCAGCCCCCGTGGGAAGGGCGGCTACACCTTC. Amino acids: CASSPRGKGGYTF.

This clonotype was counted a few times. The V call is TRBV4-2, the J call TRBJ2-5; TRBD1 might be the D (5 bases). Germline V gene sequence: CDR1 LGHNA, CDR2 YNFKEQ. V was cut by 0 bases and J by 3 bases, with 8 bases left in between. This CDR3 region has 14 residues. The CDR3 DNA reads TGTGCCAGCAGCCAAGATGACAGAAAAGAGACCCAGTACTTC. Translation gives CASSQDDRKETQYF.

CDR3 sequence (DNA): TGTGCCAGCAGCGGGACAGCCAATCAGCCCCAGCATTTT. It translates to CASSGTANQPQHF. This chain links TRBV7-9 with TRBJ1-5, with 7 bases fitting TRBD1. This CDR3 is built from 13 residues. Trimming removed 5 bases from V and 3 bases from J; junction bases left unmatched: 1. Germline V gives CDR1 SEHNR, CDR2 FQNEAQ (reference sequence).

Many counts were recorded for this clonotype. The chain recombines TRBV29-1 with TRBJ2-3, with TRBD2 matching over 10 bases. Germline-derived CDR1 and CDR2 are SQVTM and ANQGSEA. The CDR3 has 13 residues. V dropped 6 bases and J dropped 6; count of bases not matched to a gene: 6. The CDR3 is CSVLGTSVDTQYF. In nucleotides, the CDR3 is TGCAGCGTGCTGGGGACTAGCGTTGATACGCAGTATTTT.